Following are 14 T cell receptor beta chains from one sample sequenced in a study of PD-L1 blockade in urothelial cancer. TCRdb keeps only in-frame clones here, not all; method: immunoSEQ multiplex PCR. This sample carries fewer than 35,000 clones, over 75% of them seen once, and the ten largest clones take 2% to 2.5%. Sequencing was performed on PBMCs, taken around atezolizumab (anti-PD-L1) treatment. These receptors were collected from a man aged 50-59 years with urothelial cancer.

The table lists this clone with a few counts. V and J are TRBV5-5 and TRBJ2-7; 8 positions agree with TRBD2. Germline V gene lookup returns CDR1 SGHKS and CDR2 YYEKEE (reference sequence). CDR3 size: 15 residues. The trim removed 0 bases at V and 4 bases at J, leaving 6 bases unmatched. CDR3 in amino acids: CASSLALTSGYEQYF. The CDR3 region has the DNA TGTGCCAGCAGCTTGGCCCTCACTAGCGGTTACGAGCAGTACTTC.

This chain joins TRBV19 and TRBJ2-2, with D possibly TRBD2 on 5 matching bases. Germline V gives CDR1 LNHDA, CDR2 SQIVND (reference sequence). Trimming removed 7 bases at V and 3 bases at J, with 15 bases between. The CDR3 has 15 residues. The CDR3 region has the DNA TGTGCCAGTAACCTCGGACTGGCCGACACCGGGGAGCTGTTTTTT. Amino acid sequence: CASNLGLADTGELFF.

The chain uses TRBV9 and TRBJ2-6, with 7 bases that match TRBD1. Germline loops: CDR1 SGDLS, CDR2 YYNGEE. The CDR3 extends over 15 amino acids. Unmatched junction bases numbered 5, after V lost 4 bases and J lost 4 bases. CDR3 in DNA: TGTGCCAGCAGCTATACAGGGGTCGGGGCCAACGTCCTGACTTTC. This encodes CASSYTGVGANVLTF.

The rearrangement links TRBV20-1 to TRBJ1-2; D uncertain. From germline, CDR1 is DFQATT and CDR2 SNEGSKA (reference sequence). V was pared by 5 bases and J by 6 bases, with 10 bases between. The CDR3 has 11 residues. The CDR3 nucleotides are TGCAGTGCTGAGAAGAATAATGGCTACACCTTC. Translation: CSAEKNNGYTF.

This clone was counted a single time. This chain links TRBV6-5 with TRBJ2-1, with D possibly being TRBD2 (6 bases). Between the trimmed V and J ends, which lost 0 bases and 5 bases, there was a span of 11 bases. Germline V gene lookup returns CDR1 MNHEY and CDR2 SVGAGI. The CDR3 has 15 amino acids. CDR3 region: CASSYSTRRDNEQFF. CDR3 sequence (DNA): TGTGCCAGCAGTTACTCCACGAGGAGGGACAATGAGCAGTTCTTC.

V gene TRBV19 combines with J gene TRBJ1-4; no reliable D call. The V end was cut by 1 base, the J end by 0 bases, with 12 bases between. The CDR3 has 17 residues. Germline values: CDR1 LNHDA, CDR2 SQIVND (reference sequence). CDR3 coding DNA: TGTGCCAGTAGTATAGGCCCAGGTTCGGCAACTAATGAAAAACTGTTTTTT. Protein sequence: CASSIGPGSATNEKLFF.

The rearrangement joins TRBV6-5 to TRBJ2-3; TRBD2 aligns across 8 bases. Germline CDR1 reads MNHEY; CDR2 reads SVGAGI. This CDR3 has 15 residues. Trimming cost V 2 bases and J 6 bases; bases outside gene matches: 7. The CDR3 loop is CASSYRREAPDTQYF. Written as DNA, the CDR3 is TGTGCCAGCAGTTACCGGCGGGAGGCCCCCGATACGCAGTATTTT.

The chain joins TRBV6-1 to TRBJ1-2, with D tentatively TRBD1 (6 bases). The CDR3 covers 16 residues. V lost 4 bases to trimming and J lost 8 bases, with 23 bases between them. Germline values: CDR1 MNHNS, CDR2 SASEGT. CDR3 loop: CASSGSGGGRQLGYTF. The CDR3 nucleotides are TGTGCCAGCAGTGGGTCCGGGGGGGGCCGACAACTCGGCTACACCTTC.

The chain uses TRBV11-2 and TRBJ2-7, with 7 bases that match TRBD2. Germline-derived CDR1 and CDR2 are SGHAT and FQNNGV. J gave up 0 bases and V 5 bases, and 7 bases lay outside the gene matches. The CDR3 runs 15 residues. CDR3 loop: CASSRQAGSSYEQYF. For the CDR3, the DNA is TGTGCCAGCAGCCGGCAAGCGGGGAGCTCCTACGAGCAGTACTTC.

In this sample, this clone turned up a few times. The chain recombines TRBV20-1 with TRBJ2-7; D unclear. The CDR3 extends over 11 amino acids. CDR1 DFQATT and CDR2 SNEGSKA come from the germline V gene (reference sequence). Trimming took 3 bases from V and 4 from J, leaving 7 bases between them. The CDR3 coding sequence is TGCAGTGCTAGCCTCACTTACGAGCAGTACTTC. This codes for CSASLTYEQYF.

The genes are TRBV6-5 and TRBJ2-1, with TRBD2 matching 11 bases. The CDR3 sequence is 16 residues long. The V segment lost 2 bases and the J segment 6 bases; nucleotides outside the gene matches: 6. Germline lookup yields CDR1 MNHEY and CDR2 SVGAGI. The CDR3 DNA reads TGTGCCAGCAGTTACCTGACTAGCGGGGAGCTCAATGAGCAGTTCTTC. Its protein is CASSYLTSGELNEQFF.

This clone was observed once. This sequence joins TRBV2 and TRBJ2-7; 9 bases map to TRBD2. Germline V gene data show CDR1 as SNHLY and CDR2 as FYNNEI. The CDR3 contains 12 residues. The V and J ends lost 9 bases and 3 bases, in that order; junction bases with no gene match: 3. The CDR3 coding sequence is TGTGCCAGTAAGCGGGGGGACTACGAGCAGTACGTC. It translates to CASKRGDYEQYV.

The chain carries TRBV7-3 and TRBJ1-2; 8 bases line up with TRBD1. The trim removed 5 bases at V and 7 bases at J, leaving 6 bases unmatched. Per germline, CDR1 SGHTA and CDR2 FQGTGA. CDR3 length equals 13 residues. The CDR3: CASSPGQGPGYTF. The CDR3 DNA reads as TGTGCCAGCAGCCCCGGACAGGGACCTGGCTACACCTTC.

This rearrangement joins TRBV7-9 to TRBJ2-1; D not resolved. V lost 5 bases, J lost 10 bases, and 9 bases lay in between. CDR3 length: 11 residues. Germline V gene data show CDR1 as SEHNR and CDR2 as FQNEAQ (reference sequence). CDR3 in DNA: TGTGCCAGCAGCCGGGTTTTGGAGCAGTTCTTC. Its protein is CASSRVLEQFF.